This TCR beta chain was identified in a study of shared clonotypes between healthy human individuals. Overall study: Participating donors consisted of a couple of women and a few men aged 18 to 49. CD4 naive and memory got three plates each, CD8 naive two, CD8 memory one.

Study conclusions and caveats: Clonotypes that were shared across several donors made up around 4.6% of naive CD4 clonotypes.

Sorted-subset replicate PCR reactions were performed with approximately 180 ng DNA, corresponding to tens of thousands of T cell genomes. Assay: immunoSEQ multiplex PCR; the TCRdb copy retains only in-frame clones and omits some. The data contain under 600,000 clones, roughly 97% of them singletons. The CDR3 has 12 residues. V shed 4 bases and J shed 4 bases, with 11 bases lying between them. Germline CDR1 is SQVTM and CDR2 is ANQGSEA. With regard to this clone: Its antigen remains unidentified.

The sample taken for sequencing was naive CD4+ T cells sorted from blood. The sample's subset: CD45RA+ positively selected. The receptor was isolated from a woman aged 25 to 45 in good health. The V and J genes are TRBV29-1 and TRBJ2-7; unclear D gene. The DNA of the CDR3 is TGCAGCGTTGGCGACGGACCATACGAGCAGTACTTC. Its translation: CSVGDGPYEQYF.